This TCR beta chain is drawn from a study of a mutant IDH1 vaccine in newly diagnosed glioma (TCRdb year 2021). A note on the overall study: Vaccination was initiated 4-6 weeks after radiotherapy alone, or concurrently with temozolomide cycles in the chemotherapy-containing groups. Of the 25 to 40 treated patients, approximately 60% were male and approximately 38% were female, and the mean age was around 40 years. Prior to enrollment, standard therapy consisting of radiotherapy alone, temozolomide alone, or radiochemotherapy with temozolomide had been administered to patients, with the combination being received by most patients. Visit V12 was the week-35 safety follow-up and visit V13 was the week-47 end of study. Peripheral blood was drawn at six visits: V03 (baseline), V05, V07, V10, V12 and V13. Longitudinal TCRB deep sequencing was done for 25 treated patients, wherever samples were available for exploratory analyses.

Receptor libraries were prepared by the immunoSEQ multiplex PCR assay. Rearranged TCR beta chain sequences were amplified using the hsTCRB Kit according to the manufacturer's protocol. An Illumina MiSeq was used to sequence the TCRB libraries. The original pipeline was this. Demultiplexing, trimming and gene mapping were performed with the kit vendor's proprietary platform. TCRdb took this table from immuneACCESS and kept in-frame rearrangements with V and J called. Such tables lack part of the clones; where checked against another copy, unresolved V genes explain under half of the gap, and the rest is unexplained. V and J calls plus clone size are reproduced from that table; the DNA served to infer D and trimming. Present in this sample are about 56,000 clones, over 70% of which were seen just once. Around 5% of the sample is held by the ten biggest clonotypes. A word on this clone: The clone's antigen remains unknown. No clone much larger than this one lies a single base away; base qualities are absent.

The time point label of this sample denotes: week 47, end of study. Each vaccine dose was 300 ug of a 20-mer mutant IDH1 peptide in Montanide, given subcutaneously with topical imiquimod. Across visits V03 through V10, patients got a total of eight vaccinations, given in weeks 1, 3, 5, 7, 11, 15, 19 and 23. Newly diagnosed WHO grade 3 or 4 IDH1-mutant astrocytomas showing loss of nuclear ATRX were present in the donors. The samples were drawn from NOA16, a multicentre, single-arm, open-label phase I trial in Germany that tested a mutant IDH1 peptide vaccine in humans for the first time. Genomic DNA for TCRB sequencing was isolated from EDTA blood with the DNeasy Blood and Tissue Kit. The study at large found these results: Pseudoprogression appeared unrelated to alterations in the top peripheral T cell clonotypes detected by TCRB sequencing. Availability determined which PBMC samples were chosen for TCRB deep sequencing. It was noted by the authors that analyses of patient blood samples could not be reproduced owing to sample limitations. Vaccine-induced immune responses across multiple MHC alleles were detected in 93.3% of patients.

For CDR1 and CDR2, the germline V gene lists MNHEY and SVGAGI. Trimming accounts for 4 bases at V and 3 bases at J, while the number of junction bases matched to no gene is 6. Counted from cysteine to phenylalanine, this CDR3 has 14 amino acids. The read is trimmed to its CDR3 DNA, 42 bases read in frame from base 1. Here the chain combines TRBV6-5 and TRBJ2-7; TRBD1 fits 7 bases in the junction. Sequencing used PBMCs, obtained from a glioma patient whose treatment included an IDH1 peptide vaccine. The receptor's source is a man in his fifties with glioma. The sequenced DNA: TGTGCCAGCAGTTTGAAGGGACAGATCTACGAGCAGTACTTC. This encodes CASSLKGQIYEQYF.